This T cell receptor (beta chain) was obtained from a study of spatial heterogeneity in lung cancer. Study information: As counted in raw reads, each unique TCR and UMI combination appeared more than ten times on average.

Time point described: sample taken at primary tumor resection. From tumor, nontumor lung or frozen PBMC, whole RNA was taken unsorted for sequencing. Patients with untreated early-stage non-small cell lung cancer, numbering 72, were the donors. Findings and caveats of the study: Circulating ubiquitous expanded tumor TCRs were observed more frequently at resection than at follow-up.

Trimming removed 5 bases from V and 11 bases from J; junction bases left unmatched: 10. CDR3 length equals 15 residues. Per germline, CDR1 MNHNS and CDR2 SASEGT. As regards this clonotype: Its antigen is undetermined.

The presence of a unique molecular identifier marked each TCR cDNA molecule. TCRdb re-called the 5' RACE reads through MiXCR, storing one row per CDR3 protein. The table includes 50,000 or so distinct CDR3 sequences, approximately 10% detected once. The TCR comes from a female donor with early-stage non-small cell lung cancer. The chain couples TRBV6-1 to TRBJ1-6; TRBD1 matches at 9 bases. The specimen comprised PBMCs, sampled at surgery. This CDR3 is CASSTRTGASAPLHF. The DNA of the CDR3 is TGTGCCAGCAGTACCCGGACAGGGGCTTCTGCACCCCTCCACTTT.